Sequencing of this T cell receptor beta chain was carried out in a study of blood T cells in healthy people across ages. Study-wide background: About one barcoded beta molecule per two T cells was captured by template switching. General study results and limits: Naive and antigen-experienced cells could not be conclusively compared, given unsorted PBMCs.

Together with a sample-barcoded 5' primer, a J-beta primer mix was included in a second PCR lasting about 6 to 12 cycles. One entry per CDR3 protein results from TCRdb running MiXCR on the 5' RACE reads. This repertoire shows fewer than 2 million distinct CDR3 sequences, around 40% found once; its top ten account for about 21%. In regard to this clonotype: The antigen is unknown.

The CDR3 sequence is 8 residues long. V lost 4 bases, J lost 10 bases, and 0 bases lay in between. CDR1 and CDR2 (germline): SGDLS, YYNGEE. The gene calls are TRBV9 and TRBJ1-5; D is uncertain. The sample was blood. The receptor was derived from a human donor in good health. The chain's CDR3 is CASSPQHF. The CDR3 nucleotides read TGTGCCAGCAGCCCCCAGCATTTT.